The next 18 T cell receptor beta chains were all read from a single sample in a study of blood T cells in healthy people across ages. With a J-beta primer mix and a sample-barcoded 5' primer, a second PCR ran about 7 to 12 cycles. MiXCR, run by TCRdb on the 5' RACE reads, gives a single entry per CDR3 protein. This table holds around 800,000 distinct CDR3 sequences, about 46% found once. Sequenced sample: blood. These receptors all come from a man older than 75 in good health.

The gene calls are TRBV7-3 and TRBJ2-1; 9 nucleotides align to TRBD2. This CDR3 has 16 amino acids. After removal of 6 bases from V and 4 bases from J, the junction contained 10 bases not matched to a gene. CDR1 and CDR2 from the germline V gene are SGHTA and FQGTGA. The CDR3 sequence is CASSHNSGSVYNEQFF. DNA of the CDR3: TGTGCCAGCAGTCACAATAGCGGGAGTGTTTACAATGAGCAGTTCTTC.

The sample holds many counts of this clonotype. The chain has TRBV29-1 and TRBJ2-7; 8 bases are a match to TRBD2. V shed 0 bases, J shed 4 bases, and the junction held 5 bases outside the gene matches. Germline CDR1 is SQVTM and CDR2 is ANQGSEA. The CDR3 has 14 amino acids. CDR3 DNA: TGCAGCGTTGAAGAGGCTAGCGGGTTTTACGAGCAGTACTTC. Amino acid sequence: CSVEEASGFYEQYF.

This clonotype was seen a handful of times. The CDR3 nucleotides read TGCGCCAGCAGCTTGGGAGAATTGAGGGGGGAGACCCAGTACTTC. Translating gives CASSLGELRGETQYF. The V gene is TRBV5-1, the J gene TRBJ2-5; tentatively, D is TRBD1 (6 bases). Trimming pared 0 bases from V and 5 bases from J, leaving 14 bases between. Germline CDR1 SGHRS, CDR2 YFSETQ. The CDR3 loop spans 15 amino acids.

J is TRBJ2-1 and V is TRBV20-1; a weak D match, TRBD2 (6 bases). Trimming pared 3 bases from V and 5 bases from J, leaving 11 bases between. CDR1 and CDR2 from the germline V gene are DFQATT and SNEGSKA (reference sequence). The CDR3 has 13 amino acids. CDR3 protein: CSASGSGHNEQFF. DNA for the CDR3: TGCAGTGCTAGTGGTAGCGGACACAATGAGCAGTTCTTC.

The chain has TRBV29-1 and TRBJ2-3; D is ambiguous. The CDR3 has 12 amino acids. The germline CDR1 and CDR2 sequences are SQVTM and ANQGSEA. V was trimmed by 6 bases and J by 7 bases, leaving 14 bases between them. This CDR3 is CSVVIEMNTQYF. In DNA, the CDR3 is TGCAGCGTCGTTATAGAGATGAATACGCAGTATTTT.

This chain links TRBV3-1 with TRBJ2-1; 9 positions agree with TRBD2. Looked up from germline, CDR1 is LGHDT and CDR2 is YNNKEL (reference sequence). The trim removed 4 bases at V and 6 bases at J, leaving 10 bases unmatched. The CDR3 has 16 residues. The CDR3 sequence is CASSLNPGLASNEQFF. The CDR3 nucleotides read TGTGCCAGCAGCCTTAACCCGGGACTAGCAAGCAATGAGCAGTTCTTC.

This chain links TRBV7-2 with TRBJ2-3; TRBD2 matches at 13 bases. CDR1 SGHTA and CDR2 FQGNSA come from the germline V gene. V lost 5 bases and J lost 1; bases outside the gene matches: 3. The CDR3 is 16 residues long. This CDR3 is CASSVTSGGGTDTQYF. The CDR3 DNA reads TGTGCCAGCAGCGTAACTAGCGGGGGGGGCACAGATACGCAGTATTTT. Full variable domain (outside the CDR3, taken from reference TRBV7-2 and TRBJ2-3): GAGVSQSPSNKVTEKGKDVELRCDPISGHTALYWYRQSLGQGLEFLIYFQGNSAPDKSGLPSDRFSAERTGGSVSTLTIQRTQQEDSAVYLCASSVTSGGGTDTQYFGPGTRLTVL.

The CDR3 nucleotides read TGCAGTGCTGGAACACAGGGGTTTGCGTACAATGAGCAGTACTTC. The encoded protein is CSAGTQGFAYNEQYF. This sequence joins TRBV20-1 and TRBJ2-7; the match to TRBD1 covers 7 bases. Germline V CDR1 and CDR2: DFQATT, SNEGSKA (reference sequence). This CDR3 has 15 amino acids. After removal of 5 bases from V and 7 bases from J, the junction contained 17 bases not matched to a gene.

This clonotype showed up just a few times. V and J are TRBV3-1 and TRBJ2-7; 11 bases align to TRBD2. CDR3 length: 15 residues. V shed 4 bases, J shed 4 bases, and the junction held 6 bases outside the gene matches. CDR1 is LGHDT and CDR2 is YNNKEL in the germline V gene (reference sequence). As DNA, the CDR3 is TGTGCCAGCAGCCGGAGGGGGACTAGCGGTTACGAGCAGTACTTC. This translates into CASSRRGTSGYEQYF.

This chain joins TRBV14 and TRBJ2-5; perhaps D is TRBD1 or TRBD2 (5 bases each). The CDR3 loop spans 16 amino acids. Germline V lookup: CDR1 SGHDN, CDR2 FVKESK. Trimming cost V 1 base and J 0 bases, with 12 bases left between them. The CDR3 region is CASSQVGAPYQETQYF. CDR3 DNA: TGTGCCAGCAGCCAAGTCGGGGCCCCGTACCAAGAGACCCAGTACTTC.

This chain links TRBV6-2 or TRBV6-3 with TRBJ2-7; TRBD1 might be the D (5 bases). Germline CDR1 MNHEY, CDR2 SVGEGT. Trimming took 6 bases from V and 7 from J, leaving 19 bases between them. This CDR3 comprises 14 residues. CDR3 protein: CASRGWTPEEEQYF. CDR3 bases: TGTGCCAGCAGGGGCTGGACACCCGAGGAGGAGCAGTACTTC.

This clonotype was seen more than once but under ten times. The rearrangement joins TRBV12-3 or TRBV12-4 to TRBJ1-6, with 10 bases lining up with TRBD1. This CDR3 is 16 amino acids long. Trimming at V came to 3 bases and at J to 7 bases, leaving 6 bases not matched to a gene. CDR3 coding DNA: TGTGCCAGCAGTTTCAGGGACAGGGGCGGGAATTCACCCCTCCACTTT. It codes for CASSFRDRGGNSPLHF.

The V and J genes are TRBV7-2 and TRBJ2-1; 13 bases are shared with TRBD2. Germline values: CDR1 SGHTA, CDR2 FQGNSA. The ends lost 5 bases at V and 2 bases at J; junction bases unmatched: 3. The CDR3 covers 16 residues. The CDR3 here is CASSTTSGRAYNEQFF. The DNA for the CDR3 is TGTGCCAGCAGCACTACTAGCGGGAGGGCCTACAATGAGCAGTTCTTC. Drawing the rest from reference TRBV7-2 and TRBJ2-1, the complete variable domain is GAGVSQSPSNKVTEKGKDVELRCDPISGHTALYWYRQSLGQGLEFLIYFQGNSAPDKSGLPSDRFSAERTGGSVSTLTIQRTQQEDSAVYLCASSTTSGRAYNEQFFGPGTRLTVL.

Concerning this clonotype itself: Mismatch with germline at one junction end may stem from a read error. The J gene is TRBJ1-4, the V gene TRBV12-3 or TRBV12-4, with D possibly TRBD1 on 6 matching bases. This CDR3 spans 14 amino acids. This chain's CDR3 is CASSPQQGNEELFF. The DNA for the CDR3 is TGTGCCAGCAGTCCCCAACAGGGAAATGAAGAACTGTTTTTT.

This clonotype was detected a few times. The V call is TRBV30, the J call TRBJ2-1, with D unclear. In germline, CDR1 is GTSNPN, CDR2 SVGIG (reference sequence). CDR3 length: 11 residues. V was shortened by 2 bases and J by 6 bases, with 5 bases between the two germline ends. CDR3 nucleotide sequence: TGTGCCTGGAGTTCCATCAATGAGCAGTTCTTC. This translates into CAWSSINEQFF.

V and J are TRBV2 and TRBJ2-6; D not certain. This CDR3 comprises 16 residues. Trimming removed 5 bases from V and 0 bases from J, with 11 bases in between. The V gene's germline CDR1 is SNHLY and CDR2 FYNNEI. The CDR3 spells CASSHNEISGANVLTF. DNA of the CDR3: TGTGCCAGCAGTCATAATGAGATCTCTGGGGCCAACGTCCTGACTTTC.

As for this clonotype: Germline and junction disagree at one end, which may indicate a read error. CDR3 residues: CASSATGSPSTGTQYF. CDR3 DNA sequence: TGTGCCAGCAGCGCGACAGGTTCCCCTAGCACAGGTACGCAGTATTTT. The chain has TRBV9 and TRBJ2-3, with TRBD1 as a possible D gene (6 bases). Germline V gene sequence: CDR1 SGDLS, CDR2 YYNGEE. This CDR3 is built from 16 residues.

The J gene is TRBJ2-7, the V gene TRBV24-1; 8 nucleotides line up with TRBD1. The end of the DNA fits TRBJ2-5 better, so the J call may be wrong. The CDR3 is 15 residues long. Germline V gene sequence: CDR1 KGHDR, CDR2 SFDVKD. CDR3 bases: TGTGCCACCAGTGGTCCCCGACAGGGGATAGAGACCCAGTACTTC. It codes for CATSGPRQGIETQYF.